Following are 16 T cell receptor beta chains from one sample sequenced in a study of CD8 T cells in Susac syndrome. After extraction with the RNeasy kit, roughly 0.45 to 1 ug of the RNA was reverse transcribed using random hexamers. From the immunoSEQ multiplex PCR reads, TCRdb called clonotypes with MiXCR, one entry per CDR3 protein. There are around 200,000 distinct CDR3 sequences in the sample; roughly 94% occur only once, and approximately 0.094% lies in the top ten. The specimen was CD4+ T cells from PBMCs. The source is a human donor in good health.

This sequence joins TRBV30 and TRBJ2-1; D gene ambiguous. This CDR3 contains 13 residues. Trimming left V 3 bases short and J 0 bases short, with 6 bases between. Germline lookup yields CDR1 GTSNPN and CDR2 SVGIG (reference sequence). In nucleotides, the CDR3 is TGTGCCTGGAGCTCTATCTCCTACAATGAGCAGTTCTTC. Translating gives CAWSSISYNEQFF.

The rearrangement joins TRBV29-1 to TRBJ2-1; TRBD2 matches 11 bases. CDR1 is SQVTM, CDR2 ANQGSEA, per germline. V shed 8 bases and J 15 bases; nucleotides not matched to a gene: 12. CDR3 length: 12 residues. CDR3: CSSRLAGPALFF. Here the CDR3 DNA reads TGCAGCTCCCGACTAGCGGGACCGGCGCTGTTCTTC.

The V gene is TRBV3-1, the J gene TRBJ1-1, with a weak D call TRBD1 (5 bases). V shed 0 bases and J shed 4 bases, with 9 bases lying between them. This CDR3 comprises 14 residues. Germline CDR1 reads LGHDT; CDR2 reads YNNKEL (reference sequence). For the CDR3, the DNA is TGTGCCAGCAGCCAAGAATCAGGGAGCACTGAAGCTTTCTTT. Its translation: CASSQESGSTEAFF. The variable domain in full, with the rest retrieved from reference TRBV3-1 and TRBJ1-1, is DTAVSQTPKYLVTQMGNDKSIKCEQNLGHDTMYWYKQDSKKFLKIMFSYNNKELIINETVPNRFSPKSPDKAHLNLHINSLELGDSAVYFCASSQESGSTEAFFGQGTRLTVV.

The V call is TRBV7-9, the J call TRBJ1-4, with 9 bases lining up with TRBD1. Trimming at V came to 6 bases and at J to 5 bases, leaving 4 bases not matched to a gene. Germline CDR1 SEHNR, CDR2 FQNEAQ (reference sequence). This CDR3 region has 14 residues. CDR3: CASRSTGGNEKLFF. In nucleotides, the CDR3 is TGTGCCAGCAGGTCGACAGGGGGAAATGAAAAACTGTTTTTT.

The chain combines TRBV4-3 with TRBJ2-5; TRBD1 matches at 7 bases. The V segment lost 1 base and the J segment 1 base; nucleotides outside the gene matches: 0. Germline loops: CDR1 LGHNA, CDR2 YSLEER. This CDR3 spans 14 amino acids. The DNA of the CDR3 is TGCGCCAGCAGCCAAGGGACAGGCCAAGAGACCCAGTACTTC. Translated, it gives CASSQGTGQETQYF.

The chain has TRBV18 and TRBJ2-7; a weak D match, TRBD1 (5 bases). With 3 bases removed from V and 4 bases from J, the gap between germline ends came to 7 bases. Germline-derived CDR1 and CDR2 are KGHSH and LQKENI. The CDR3 is made up of 12 amino acids. The CDR3 is CASSPTGYEQYF. The CDR3 nucleotides are TGTGCCAGCTCACCTACAGGATACGAGCAGTACTTC.

V is TRBV7-2 and J is TRBJ2-2; the D gene is possibly TRBD1 (5 bases). The CDR3 has 14 amino acids. The germline V and J ends were trimmed by 5 bases and 5 bases, with 12 bases remaining between them. Per the germline V gene, CDR1 is SGHTA and CDR2 is FQGNSA. The CDR3 is CASSVGRQTGELFF. CDR3 bases: TGTGCCAGCAGCGTAGGAAGACAGACCGGGGAGCTGTTTTTT. Full variable domain (rest looked up from reference TRBV7-2 and TRBJ2-2): GAGVSQSPSNKVTEKGKDVELRCDPISGHTALYWYRQSLGQGLEFLIYFQGNSAPDKSGLPSDRFSAERTGGSVSTLTIQRTQQEDSAVYLCASSVGRQTGELFFGEGSRLTVL.

The chain links TRBV20-1 to TRBJ2-7, with TRBD1 matching over 9 bases. The V and J ends lost 5 bases and 2 bases, in that order; junction bases with no gene match: 4. The CDR3 is 13 residues long. Germline-derived CDR1 and CDR2 are DFQATT and SNEGSKA (reference sequence). As DNA, the CDR3 is TGCAGTGCTTTGGACAGGGGTACCTACGAGCAGTACTTC. Its protein is CSALDRGTYEQYF.

The chain uses TRBV7-2 and TRBJ1-2; the D gene is possibly TRBD1 (6 bases). Germline V gene lookup returns CDR1 SGHTA and CDR2 FQGNSA. V dropped 5 bases and J dropped 2 bases, with 27 bases sitting between them. The CDR3 contains 19 residues. CDR3 sequence reads: CASSPERMGIGTKNYGYTF. CDR3 DNA: TGTGCCAGCAGCCCCGAACGTATGGGCATCGGGACAAAGAACTATGGCTACACCTTC.

The sample holds one count of this clonotype. The chain has TRBV10-3 and TRBJ2-5, with D maybe TRBD1 (6 bases). Trimming left V 6 bases short and J 4 bases short, with 18 bases between. Germline-derived CDR1 and CDR2 are ENHRY and SYGVKD. CDR3 length equals 15 residues. CDR3 amino acids: CAISPGHSSAETQYF. The CDR3 DNA sequence: TGTGCCATCAGCCCGGGACATTCATCGGCAGAGACCCAGTACTTC.

The chain is built from TRBV5-6 and TRBJ2-3; D might be TRBD2 (6 bases). The length of the CDR3 is 14 residues. Germline V lookup: CDR1 SGHDT, CDR2 YYEEEE. Between the trimmed V and J ends, which lost 4 bases and 4 bases, there was a span of 13 bases. The CDR3 loop is CASSEGWGADTQYF. CDR3 nucleotides: TGTGCCAGCAGCGAGGGTTGGGGGGCAGATACGCAGTATTTT.

This chain connects TRBV6-6 to TRBJ1-6; TRBD1 matches at 9 bases. Germline CDR1 and CDR2: MNHNY and SVGAGI (reference sequence). The CDR3 totals 14 residues. V lost 4 bases to trimming and J lost 9 bases; unmatched junction nucleotides: 4. The CDR3 sequence is CASSSGQGISPLHF. The CDR3 nucleotides read TGTGCCAGCAGTTCCGGACAGGGGATTTCACCCCTCCACTTT.

The chain joins TRBV5-1 to TRBJ1-1; 8 bases are shared with TRBD1. CDR3 length: 14 residues. Germline V CDR1 and CDR2: SGHRS, YFSETQ. V shed 8 bases and J 3 bases; nucleotides not matched to a gene: 9. CDR3 region: CASFRGRTDTEAFF. The CDR3 region has the DNA TGCGCCAGTTTCAGGGGGCGAACGGACACTGAAGCTTTCTTT.

CDR3 nucleotide sequence: TGTGCCAGCACCCTCGGGGTCGCAAACACTGAAGCTTTCTTT. This codes for CASTLGVANTEAFF. The chain employs TRBV12-3 or TRBV12-4 and TRBJ1-1; D gene unclear. The ends were cut back, 7 bases at V and 2 bases at J, with 14 bases in the middle. The CDR3 runs 14 residues.

V is TRBV6-2 or TRBV6-3 and J is TRBJ2-4; D may match TRBD1 or TRBD2 (5 bases each). Germline V gives CDR1 MNHEY, CDR2 SVGEGT. V was shortened by 1 base and J by 8 bases, with 9 bases between the two germline ends. CDR3 length: 13 residues. CDR3 amino acids: CASSYWGKDIQYF. Written as DNA, the CDR3 is TGTGCCAGCAGTTACTGGGGGAAGGACATTCAGTACTTC.

The chain is built from TRBV30 and TRBJ2-3; D possibly corresponds to TRBD1 (6 bases). V lost 5 bases and J 2 bases, leaving 14 bases between the germline ends. The germline gives CDR1 GTSNPN, CDR2 SVGIG (reference sequence). The CDR3 spans 14 residues. This CDR3 is CAWARGYNTDTQYF. The CDR3 region has the DNA TGTGCCTGGGCAAGGGGGTACAACACAGATACGCAGTATTTT.